These 3 T cell receptor beta chains originate from one sample sequenced in a study of blood T cells in healthy people across ages. PCR was performed a second time for about 7 to 11 cycles using a sample-barcoded 5' primer and a J-beta primer mix. A single record per CDR3 protein comes from TCRdb applying MiXCR to the 5' RACE reads. The table lists about 730,000 distinct CDR3 sequences, roughly 43% of them singletons. Material for sequencing was blood. Source of these receptors: a woman aged 55 to 70 in good health.

With regard to this clonotype: This sequence may be a read error, since a much larger clone differs from it by one base. Written as DNA, the CDR3 is TGCAGCGCCCCGACAGGGGCCTATGGCTACACCTTC. Encoded protein: CSAPTGAYGYTF. J is TRBJ1-2 and V is TRBV29-1; 8 bases align to TRBD1. The trim removed 7 bases at V and 4 bases at J, leaving 5 bases unmatched. The CDR3 is 12 amino acids. Germline values: CDR1 SQVTM, CDR2 ANQGSEA. The full variable domain, completed using reference TRBV29-1 and TRBJ1-2, is SAVISQKPSRDICQRGTSLTIQCQVDSQVTMMFWYRQQPGQSLTLIATANQGSEATYESGFVIDKFPISRPNLTFSTLTVSNMSPEDSSIYLCSAPTGAYGYTFGSGTRLTVV.

As to this clonotype: A read error is possible here, since a much larger clone lies one base away. CDR3 nucleotide sequence: TGTGCCAGCTCACCAGAGGGACTAGCTGGCCACGAGCAGTACTTC. Translation: CASSPEGLAGHEQYF. V usage is TRBV18 and J usage is TRBJ2-4; 9 bases match TRBD2. The J call may be mistaken, given a closer DNA end match to TRBJ2-7. CDR1 and CDR2 from the germline V gene are KGHSH and LQKENI. The CDR3 runs 15 residues.

This clonotype turned up a few times. V usage is TRBV24-1 and J usage is TRBJ2-1, with TRBD2 matching 7 bases. V lost 5 bases, J lost 0 bases, and 3 bases stayed unmatched. CDR1 and CDR2 (germline): KGHDR, SFDVKD. CDR3 size: 15 residues. CDR3 DNA: TGTGCCACCAGTGTAGAGCGGGGCTCCTACAATGAGCAGTTCTTC. Residues: CATSVERGSYNEQFF.